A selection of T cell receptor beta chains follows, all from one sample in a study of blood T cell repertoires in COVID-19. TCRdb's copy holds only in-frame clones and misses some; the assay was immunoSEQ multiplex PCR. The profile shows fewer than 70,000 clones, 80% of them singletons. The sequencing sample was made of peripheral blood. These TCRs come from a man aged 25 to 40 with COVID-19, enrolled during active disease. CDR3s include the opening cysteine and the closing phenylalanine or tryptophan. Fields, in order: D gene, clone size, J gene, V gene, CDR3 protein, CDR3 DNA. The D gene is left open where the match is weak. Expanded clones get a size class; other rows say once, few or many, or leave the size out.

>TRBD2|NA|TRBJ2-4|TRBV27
CASSLGTSGINIQYF
TGTGCCAGCAGTTTAGGTACTAGCGGGATAAACATTCAGTACTTC
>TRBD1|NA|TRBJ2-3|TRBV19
CASRETGITDTQYF
TGTGCCAGTAGGGAGACAGGGATCACAGATACGCAGTATTTT
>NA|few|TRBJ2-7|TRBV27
CASSLIGGTSYEQYF
TGTGCCAGCAGTTTAATAGGAGGAACCTCCTACGAGCAGTACTTC
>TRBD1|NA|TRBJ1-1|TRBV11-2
CASREGTGWGNTEAFF
TGTGCCAGCCGAGAAGGGACAGGATGGGGAAACACTGAAGCTTTCTTT
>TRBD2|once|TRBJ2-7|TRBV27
CASRGGVPNEQYF
TGTGCCAGCAGGGGAGGGGTACCTAACGAGCAGTACTTC
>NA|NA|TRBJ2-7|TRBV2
CASSTPVLGSEQYF
TGTGCCAGCAGCACCCCAGTTTTAGGGAGCGAGCAGTACTTC
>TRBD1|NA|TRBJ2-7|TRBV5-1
CASRRDSSPYEQYF
TGCGCCAGCAGGAGGGACAGCTCCCCCTACGAGCAGTACTTC
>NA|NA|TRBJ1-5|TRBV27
CASSPGRVVDQPQHF
TGTGCCAGCAGCCCGGGGAGGGTGGTGGATCAGCCCCAGCATTTT
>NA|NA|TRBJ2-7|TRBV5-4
CASSTGLGANSYEQYF
TGTGCCAGCAGCACCGGTCTGGGCGCCAACTCCTACGAGCAGTACTTC
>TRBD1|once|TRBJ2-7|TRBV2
CASEGQGYSEQYF
TGTGCCAGCGAGGGACAGGGATATTCCGAGCAGTACTTC
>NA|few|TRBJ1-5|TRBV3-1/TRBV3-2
CASSQDARASQPQHF
TGTGCCAGCAGCCAAGATGCGAGGGCAAGCCAGCCCCAGCATTTT
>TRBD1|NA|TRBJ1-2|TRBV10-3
CATQIATGTYGYTF
TGTGCCACCCAAATCGCGACAGGGACCTATGGCTACACCTTC
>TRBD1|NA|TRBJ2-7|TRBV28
CASSFRDSYEQYF
TGTGCCAGCAGTTTCCGGGACAGCTACGAGCAGTACTTC
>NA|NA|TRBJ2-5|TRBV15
CATSRGAGLQETQYF
TGTGCCACCAGCAGAGGAGCAGGGCTCCAAGAGACCCAGTACTTC
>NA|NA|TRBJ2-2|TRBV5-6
CASSRTVNTGELFF
TGTGCCAGCAGCCGGACAGTGAACACCGGGGAGCTGTTTTTT
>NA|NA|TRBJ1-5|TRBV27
CASSYTGSRQPQHF
TGTGCCAGCAGCTATACAGGGTCGAGACAGCCCCAGCATTTT
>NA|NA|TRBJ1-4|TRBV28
CASSFPGDEKLFF
TGTGCCAGCAGTTTCCCAGGGGATGAAAAACTGTTTTTT
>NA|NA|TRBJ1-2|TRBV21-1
CASSKRYGQGEAYGYTF
TGTGCCAGCAGCAAACGCTATGGACAGGGAGAGGCCTATGGCTACACCTTC
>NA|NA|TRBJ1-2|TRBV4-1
CASSQGLAAGRYEFRGYTF
TGCGCCAGCAGCCAAGGTTTGGCGGCAGGGAGGTACGAATTTAGGGGCTACACCTTC
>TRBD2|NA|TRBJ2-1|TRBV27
CASSTLAGGLMGNEQFF
TGTGCCAGCAGTACACTAGCGGGGGGTCTGATGGGGAATGAGCAGTTCTTC
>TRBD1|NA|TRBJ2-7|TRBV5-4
CASSIRRGRGVYEQYF
TGTGCCAGCAGCATACGCAGGGGGCGTGGAGTCTACGAGCAGTACTTC
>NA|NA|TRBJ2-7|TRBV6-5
CASHGGGGYEQYF
TGTGCCAGCCATGGAGGGGGCGGTTACGAGCAGTACTTC
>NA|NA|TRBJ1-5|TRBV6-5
CASSYGEYSNQPQHF
TGTGCCAGCAGTTACGGGGAGTATAGCAATCAGCCCCAGCATTTT
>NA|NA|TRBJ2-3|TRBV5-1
CASSLAGDYTDTQYF
TGCGCCAGCAGCTTGGCCGGAGACTACACAGATACGCAGTATTTT
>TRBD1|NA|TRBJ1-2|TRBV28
CASSPGTGNLYGYTF
TGTGCCAGCAGTCCCGGGACAGGCAACCTCTATGGCTACACCTTC
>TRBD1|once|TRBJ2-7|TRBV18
CASSPLLTGSYEQYF
TGTGCCAGCTCACCACTTCTGACAGGGTCCTACGAGCAGTACTTC
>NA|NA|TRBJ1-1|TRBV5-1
CASSLSGGYTEAFF
TGCGCCAGCAGCTTGTCCGGGGGATACACTGAAGCTTTCTTT
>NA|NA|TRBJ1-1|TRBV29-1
CSVGGLWNTEAFF
TGCAGCGTCGGGGGGCTCTGGAACACTGAAGCTTTCTTT
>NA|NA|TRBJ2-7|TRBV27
CASSSLSRAGAYEQYF
TGTGCCAGCAGTTCCCTTTCCAGGGCTGGAGCCTACGAGCAGTACTTC
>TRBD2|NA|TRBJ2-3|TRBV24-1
CATSDFLAGVSSTDTQYF
TGTGCCACCAGTGATTTCCTAGCGGGGGTGTCTAGCACAGATACGCAGTATTTT
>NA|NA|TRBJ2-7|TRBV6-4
CASISWVRGISYEQYF
TGTGCCAGCATTTCCTGGGTCCGGGGGATATCCTACGAGCAGTACTTC
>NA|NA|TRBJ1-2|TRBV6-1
CASSEVEPWTF
TGTGCCAGCAGTGAAGTGGAGCCATGGACCTTC
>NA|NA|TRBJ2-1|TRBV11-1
CASRSTAYNEQFF
TGTGCCAGCCGCTCCACTGCCTACAATGAGCAGTTCTTC
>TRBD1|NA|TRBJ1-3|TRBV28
CASSAGTAGNTIYF
TGTGCCAGCAGCGCCGGGACAGCTGGAAACACCATATATTTT
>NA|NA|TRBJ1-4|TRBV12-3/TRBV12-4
CASSLREKLFF
TGTGCCAGCAGTTTGAGAGAAAAACTGTTTTTT
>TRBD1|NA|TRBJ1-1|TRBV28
CASSSGQGAEAFF
TGTGCCAGCAGTTCGGGACAGGGGGCTGAAGCTTTCTTT
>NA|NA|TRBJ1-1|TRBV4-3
CASSQTGDQNTEAFF
TGCGCCAGCAGCCAGACAGGTGACCAGAACACTGAAGCTTTCTTT
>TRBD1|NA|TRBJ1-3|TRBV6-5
CASRPLQGVGNTIYF
TGTGCCAGCAGACCCCTCCAGGGGGTCGGAAACACCATATATTTT
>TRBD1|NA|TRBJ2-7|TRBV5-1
CASSLRWGQTSYEQYF
TGCGCCAGCAGCTTGAGGTGGGGACAGACATCCTACGAGCAGTACTTC
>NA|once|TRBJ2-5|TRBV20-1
CGRWRGETQYF
TGCGGCCGATGGCGAGGAGAGACCCAGTACTTC
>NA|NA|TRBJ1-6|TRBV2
CASRASEESPLHF
TGTGCCAGCAGGGCGAGCGAGGAATCACCCCTCCACTTT
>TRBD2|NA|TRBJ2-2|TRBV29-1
CSVVAGGVSTGELFF
TGCAGCGTCGTAGCGGGAGGGGTTAGCACCGGGGAGCTGTTTTTT
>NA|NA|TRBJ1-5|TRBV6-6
CASTRVSNQPQHF
TGTGCCAGCACCCGAGTTAGCAATCAGCCCCAGCATTTT
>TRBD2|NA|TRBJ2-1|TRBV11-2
CASGLGGSSYNEQFF
TGTGCCAGCGGCTTAGGCGGGAGCTCCTACAATGAGCAGTTCTTC
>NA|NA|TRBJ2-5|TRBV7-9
CASSLWADSQETQYF
TGTGCCAGCAGCTTATGGGCCGACAGCCAAGAGACCCAGTACTTC